A single sample is the source of the 10 T cell receptor beta chains below, sequenced in a study of blood T cell repertoires in COVID-19. The method was immunoSEQ multiplex PCR; TCRdb's version includes in-frame clones alone and lacks a portion of them. Here the sample spans 450,000 or so clones, roughly 90% being singletons. The sequencing sample was made of peripheral blood. Source of these receptors: a man aged 18 to 30 with COVID-19, enrolled during active disease.

The gene calls are TRBV5-1 and TRBJ1-1; D is possibly TRBD1 (5 bases). Trimming took 4 bases from V and 0 from J, leaving 10 bases between them. The CDR3 spans 14 residues. CDR1 and CDR2 from the germline V gene are SGHRS and YFSETQ. The CDR3 spells CASSAGHLNTEAFF. CDR3 DNA sequence: TGCGCCAGCAGCGCCGGACATCTGAACACTGAAGCTTTCTTT.

This clone was seen once. CDR3 nucleotides: TGTGCCAGTGCTCCGGGACAGGGGTTTTACGAGCAGTACTTC. It translates to CASAPGQGFYEQYF. V usage is TRBV19 and J usage is TRBJ2-7; TRBD1 matches at 10 bases. The length of the CDR3 is 14 residues. V trimming: 8 bases; J trimming: 4 bases; junction bases outside the gene matches: 8. Germline CDR1 LNHDA, CDR2 SQIVND (reference sequence).

DNA for the CDR3: TGTGCCAGCAGCCCTGGGACTAGCGGGATGTACGAGCAGTACTTC. This gives the protein CASSPGTSGMYEQYF. The V gene is TRBV7-6, the J gene TRBJ2-7; 13 bases agree with TRBD2. CDR1 and CDR2 (germline): SGHVS, FNYEAQ. The ends lost 5 bases at V and 4 bases at J; junction bases unmatched: 5. The CDR3 loop spans 15 amino acids.

The chain uses TRBV19 and TRBJ1-2, with 7 bases matching TRBD1. V was pared by 6 bases and J by 4 bases, with 11 bases of the junction left unmatched. This CDR3 spans 15 amino acids. Germline V gene data show CDR1 as LNHDA and CDR2 as SQIVND (reference sequence). CDR3 in DNA: TGTGCCAGTAGGCTTTCACAGGGGTCGGGCTATGGCTACACCTTC. It translates to CASRLSQGSGYGYTF. Complete variable domain (other parts from reference TRBV19 and TRBJ1-2): DGGITQSPKYLFRKEGQNVTLSCEQNLNHDAMYWYRQDPGQGLRLIYYSQIVNDFQKGDIAEGYSVSREKKESFPLTVTSAQKNPTAFYLCASRLSQGSGYGYTFGSGTRLTVV.

This rearrangement joins TRBV11-2 to TRBJ2-3, with D possibly being TRBD2 (5 bases). From germline, CDR1 is SGHAT and CDR2 FQNNGV. The CDR3 length is 14 residues. The germline V and J ends were trimmed by 5 bases and 4 bases, with 13 bases remaining between them. In nucleotides, the CDR3 is TGTGCCAGCAGCCAACGGGATGGGTCAGATACGCAGTATTTT. This codes for CASSQRDGSDTQYF.

This chain joins TRBV5-4 and TRBJ2-4; possibly TRBD1 for D (5 bases). Germline loops: CDR1 SGHNT, CDR2 YYREEE (reference sequence). V shed 0 bases and J shed 8 bases, with 15 bases lying between them. This CDR3 is 15 amino acids long. CDR3 residues: CASSLGGSKGYIQYF. The CDR3 DNA reads TGTGCCAGCAGCTTGGGGGGCTCAAAGGGTTACATTCAGTACTTC.

The chain recombines TRBV5-5 with TRBJ2-2; TRBD1 matches at 7 bases. V lost 4 bases, J lost 0 bases, and 6 bases stayed unmatched. The CDR3 loop spans 16 amino acids. Germline values: CDR1 SGHKS, CDR2 YYEKEE (reference sequence). CDR3 DNA sequence: TGTGCCAGCAGCGGCACAGGGGTAGCGAACACCGGGGAGCTGTTTTTT. This gives the protein CASSGTGVANTGELFF.

This chain joins TRBV5-1 and TRBJ2-7, with 8 bases lining up with TRBD1. Germline V gives CDR1 SGHRS, CDR2 YFSETQ. This CDR3 has 15 residues. V trimming: 6 bases; J trimming: 4 bases; junction bases outside the gene matches: 12. The CDR3 nucleotides are TGCGCCAGCAAGCCGGGTGGCAGGGGGCGGTACGAGCAGTACTTC. This encodes CASKPGGRGRYEQYF.

V usage is TRBV5-4 and J usage is TRBJ1-3; 10 bases line up with TRBD1. The CDR3 runs 18 residues. Losses at the gene ends were 4 bases for V and 5 bases for J; bases not matched to a gene: 15. The V gene's germline CDR1 is SGHNT and CDR2 YYREEE (reference sequence). The CDR3 here is CASSGPSPGQGGRNTIYF. In nucleotides, the CDR3 is TGTGCCAGCAGCGGACCTTCGCCCGGACAGGGGGGTAGAAACACCATATATTTT.

The rearrangement links TRBV14 to TRBJ2-1; 10 positions agree with TRBD2. Germline CDR1 SGHDN, CDR2 FVKESK. The junction had 13 bases not matched to a gene; V was cut back by 2 bases and J by 6 bases. The CDR3 is 18 amino acids. CDR3 nucleotide sequence: TGTGCCAGCAGCCAATGGGAGCGGGGGGGCCGGGCTGGCAATGAGCAGTTCTTC. It codes for CASSQWERGGRAGNEQFF.